This TCR beta chain was sequenced for a study of T cell responses to AZD1222 COVID-19 vaccine. In the study overall: Both about-4-week and about-12-week second-dose recipients were combined. Study-wide points: Vaccine-associated CD4 TCRs spanned spike, dominant at 160-218 and 743-854. Donor demographics were predominantly white British with a female majority; clonal diversity may be underestimated. Epitopes outside B.1.351 and B.1.1.7 mutated regions reportedly drew nearly half of spike TCRs.

The table came from immunoSEQ multiplex PCR; TCRdb's copy has only in-frame clones and leaves some out. The sample consists of some 140,000 clones, 90% to 95% of them appearing once. Germline V lookup: CDR1 MGHRA, CDR2 YSYEKL. CDR3 length: 15 amino acids. As regards this clone: Its antigen is unidentified. A junction boundary mismatches the germline segment, possibly from a read error.

The V and J genes are TRBV4-1 and TRBJ1-6; 8 nucleotides line up with TRBD1. Sequencing used peripheral blood, obtained on day 0 of AZD1222 vaccination. The sequence derives from an adult in good health. The CDR3 is CASNQQTGVGSPLHF. The DNA of the CDR3 is TGCGCCAGCAACCAACAGACAGGGGTTGGGTCACCCCTCCACTTT.